What follows are 20 T cell receptor beta chains derived from one specimen sequenced in a study of chemoradiotherapy in HPV16-positive cancers (dated by TCRdb to 2022 to 2024). Receptor amplification or capture employed the immunoSEQ multiplex PCR assay. Not all clones reach the TCRdb copy of this immuneACCESS table, which keeps in-frame sequences only. Checked studies attribute under half of the gap to unresolved V genes and leave the rest unexplained. Counted in this sample were tens of thousands of clones; about 86% of them appeared once. Approximately 2.1% of the sample belongs to the ten largest clones. Specimen: blood, collected from a patient who underwent chemoradiotherapy. Source of these receptors: a human donor with HPV-associated anogenital cancer.

This clone was observed once. This chain uses TRBV18 with TRBJ1-1; D might be TRBD1 (5 bases). The CDR3 extends over 17 amino acids. Germline CDR1 and CDR2: KGHSH and LQKENI. V was cut by 3 bases and J by 6 bases, with 23 bases left in between. The CDR3 loop is CASSPVEATAGRAEAFF. The DNA of the CDR3 is TGTGCCAGCTCACCGGTAGAGGCCACAGCAGGGAGGGCTGAAGCTTTCTTT.

CDR3 DNA sequence: TGTGCCAGTTTTCTCACAGTGGGGAACACTGAAGCTTTCTTT. It yields the protein CASFLTVGNTEAFF. This chain joins TRBV18 and TRBJ1-1; no reliable D call. Germline-derived CDR1 and CDR2 are KGHSH and LQKENI. The ends were cut back, 9 bases at V and 1 base at J, with 15 bases in the middle. The CDR3 contains 14 residues.

The chain recombines TRBV6-6 with TRBJ2-7, with D unresolved. The CDR3 runs 13 residues. Between the trimmed V and J ends, which lost 5 bases and 0 bases, there was a span of 8 bases. Per the germline V gene, CDR1 is MNHNY and CDR2 is SVGAGI (reference sequence). As DNA, the CDR3 is TGTGCCAGCAGTCCTCTTTTCTCCTACGAGCAGTACTTC. This translates into CASSPLFSYEQYF.

The chain employs TRBV11-2 and TRBJ2-2, with 9 bases that match TRBD2. With V trimmed by 5 bases and J by 2 bases, 9 bases remained unmatched. The V gene's germline CDR1 is SGHAT and CDR2 FQNNGV. There are 17 residues in the CDR3. The CDR3 reads CASSPPRGLANTGELFF. In DNA, the CDR3 is TGTGCCAGCAGCCCCCCCCGGGGACTAGCAAACACCGGGGAGCTGTTTTTT.

J is TRBJ2-7 and V is TRBV15, with TRBD1 identical over 7 bases. The germline CDR1 and CDR2 sequences are LNHNV and YYDKDF (reference sequence). The junction had 13 bases not matched to a gene; V was cut back by 0 bases and J by 5 bases. The CDR3 consists of 17 residues. The CDR3 loop is CATSRDRRVKGQNEQYF. The CDR3, as DNA: TGTGCCACCAGCAGAGATAGGCGGGTAAAGGGACAGAACGAGCAGTACTTC. The full variable domain, completed using reference TRBV15 and TRBJ2-7, is DAMVIQNPRYQVTQFGKPVTLSCSQTLNHNVMYWYQQKSSQAPKLLFHYYDKDFNNEADTPDNFQSRRPNTSFCFLDIRSPGLGDTAMYLCATSRDRRVKGQNEQYFGPGTRLTVT.

The chain is built from TRBV5-3 and TRBJ1-2, with a weak D call TRBD1 (5 bases). TRBV5-3 is an ORF, and what it does is uncertain. The CDR3 covers 15 residues. The germline V and J ends were trimmed by 6 bases and 5 bases, with 20 bases remaining between them. The DNA for the CDR3 is TGTGCCAGAACCACCCGGGACTCCAGGGCGTATGGCTACACCTTC. Amino acid sequence: CARTTRDSRAYGYTF.

The V and J genes are TRBV19 and TRBJ1-1; TRBD1 agrees at 8 bases. This CDR3 spans 13 amino acids. J gave up 5 bases and V 4 bases, and 3 bases lay outside the gene matches. The germline V gene encodes CDR1 LNHDA and CDR2 SQIVND (reference sequence). Here the CDR3 reads CASSTRTGTEAFF. The CDR3 DNA reads as TGTGCCAGTAGTACAAGGACAGGGACTGAAGCTTTCTTT.

This clone was found once. CDR3 residues: CASSQVGLTENQPQHF. In DNA form, the CDR3 reads TGTGCCAGCAGCCAAGTCGGTCTTACCGAAAATCAGCCCCAGCATTTT. The chain joins TRBV4-2 to TRBJ1-5; D gene unclear. CDR3 length equals 16 residues. CDR1 is LGHNA and CDR2 is YNFKEQ in the germline V gene. Trimming took off 1 base at V and 4 bases at J, with 14 bases between the two ends.

The gene calls are TRBV7-8 and TRBJ1-2, with 10 positions matching TRBD1. The trim removed 1 base at V and 8 bases at J, leaving 10 bases unmatched. Germline V gene sequence: CDR1 SGHVS, CDR2 FQNEAQ. The CDR3 is 16 amino acids. This CDR3 is CASSLGGSGTGVGYTF. As DNA, the CDR3 is TGTGCCAGCAGCTTAGGGGGTAGTGGGACAGGGGTCGGCTACACCTTC.

The rearrangement joins TRBV5-5 to TRBJ1-1, with D perhaps TRBD1 (5 bases). This CDR3 is built from 13 residues. The germline V and J ends were trimmed by 5 bases and 0 bases, with 8 bases remaining between them. Looked up from germline, CDR1 is SGHKS and CDR2 is YYEKEE (reference sequence). CDR3 DNA sequence: TGTGCCAGCAGTCCAGGGATGAACACTGAAGCTTTCTTT. Its protein product is CASSPGMNTEAFF.

This clone occurred a few times. The J gene is TRBJ2-3, the V gene TRBV6-4, with D unresolved. Germline loops: CDR1 MRHNA, CDR2 SNTAGT. V dropped 3 bases and J dropped 0 bases, with 4 bases sitting between them. The CDR3 is 13 residues long. The DNA for the CDR3 is TGTGCCAGCAGTGAGTCTAGCACAGATACGCAGTATTTT. Its protein is CASSESSTDTQYF.

This chain joins TRBV19 and TRBJ1-2; TRBD1 agrees at 8 bases. Germline values: CDR1 LNHDA, CDR2 SQIVND (reference sequence). This CDR3 contains 12 residues. The trim removed 7 bases at V and 4 bases at J, leaving 2 bases unmatched. Here the CDR3 reads CASTGTGYGYTF. CDR3 bases: TGTGCCAGTACCGGGACAGGCTATGGCTACACCTTC.

This CDR3 reads CASMVQASNQPQHF. The CDR3 DNA reads as TGTGCCAGTATGGTCCAGGCTAGCAATCAGCCCCAGCATTTT. This chain joins TRBV19 and TRBJ1-5; D not resolved. Germline CDR1 LNHDA, CDR2 SQIVND (reference sequence). CDR3 length: 14 amino acids. The V and J ends lost 7 bases and 0 bases respectively, with 10 bases between them.

V gene TRBV29-1 combines with J gene TRBJ1-2; D is unclear. Germline V CDR1 and CDR2: SQVTM, ANQGSEA. Trimming took off 4 bases at V and 3 bases at J, with 12 bases between the two ends. The CDR3 consists of 13 residues. The CDR3 DNA is TGCAGCGTTGTAGAGGGTACTGACTATGGCTACACCTTC. It translates to CSVVEGTDYGYTF.

The chain joins TRBV13 to TRBJ2-2; the D is unclear. V lost 6 bases and J 4 bases, leaving 9 bases between the germline ends. Germline V gene data show CDR1 as PRHDT and CDR2 as FYEKMQ (reference sequence). This CDR3 has 13 amino acids. Here the CDR3 DNA reads TGTGCCAGCAGGGCGTGGGGCACCGGGGAGCTGTTTTTT. Translation gives CASRAWGTGELFF.

The chain links TRBV5-6 to TRBJ2-7; D is unclear. Trimming removed 2 bases from V and 0 bases from J, with 9 bases in between. The CDR3 is 14 amino acids. From germline, CDR1 is SGHDT and CDR2 YYEEEE. The CDR3 DNA reads TGTGCCAGCAGCTTTGGGATTGGCTCCTACGAGCAGTACTTC. Its protein product is CASSFGIGSYEQYF.

V gene TRBV5-6 combines with J gene TRBJ2-3, with TRBD2 as a possible D gene (6 bases). The CDR3 has 16 residues. Between the trimmed V and J ends, which lost 1 base and 2 bases, there was a span of 14 bases. Germline loops: CDR1 SGHDT, CDR2 YYEEEE. The CDR3 region is CASSLLGGDSTDTQYF. CDR3 nucleotides: TGTGCCAGCAGCTTGCTAGGCGGGGACTCCACAGATACGCAGTATTTT.

This chain connects TRBV15 to TRBJ1-5, with 8 bases identical to TRBD1. V dropped 4 bases and J dropped 7; count of bases not matched to a gene: 9. The CDR3 is 15 residues long. CDR1 is LNHNV and CDR2 is YYDKDF in the germline V gene (reference sequence). The CDR3 DNA follows: TGTGCCACCAGCACAGCAGGGGGCGCAGGGCAGCCCCAGCATTTT. This codes for CATSTAGGAGQPQHF.

This chain links TRBV18 with TRBJ1-2, with D uncertain. Trimming took 2 bases from V and 7 from J, leaving 14 bases between them. CDR3 length: 14 amino acids. In germline, CDR1 is KGHSH, CDR2 LQKENI. The CDR3 spells CASSPDQEGRGYTF. The CDR3 region has the DNA TGTGCCAGCTCACCAGATCAGGAGGGTCGTGGCTACACCTTC.

The chain joins TRBV5-4 to TRBJ2-2, with 12 bases identical to TRBD1. Trimming removed 4 bases from V and 4 bases from J; junction bases left unmatched: 11. The V gene's germline CDR1 is SGHNT and CDR2 YYREEE (reference sequence). The CDR3 is 18 amino acids. The CDR3 region is CASSVGGTGGRSTGELFF. In DNA form, the CDR3 reads TGTGCCAGCAGCGTGGGAGGGACAGGGGGCCGAAGCACCGGGGAGCTGTTTTTT.